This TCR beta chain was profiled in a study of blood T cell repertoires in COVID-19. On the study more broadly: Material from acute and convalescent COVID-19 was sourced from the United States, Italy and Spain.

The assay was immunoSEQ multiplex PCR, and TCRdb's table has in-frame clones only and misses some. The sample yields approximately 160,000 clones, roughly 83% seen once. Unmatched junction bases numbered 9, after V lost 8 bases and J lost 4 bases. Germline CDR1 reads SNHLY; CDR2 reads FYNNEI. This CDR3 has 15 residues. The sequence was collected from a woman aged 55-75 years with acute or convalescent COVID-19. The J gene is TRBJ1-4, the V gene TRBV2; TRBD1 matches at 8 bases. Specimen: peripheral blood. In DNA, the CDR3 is TGTGCCAGCTATCCGGGACAGGTCCTTAATGAAAAACTGTTTTTT. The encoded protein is CASYPGQVLNEKLFF.